The rows below give T cell receptor beta chains drawn from one sample of a study of shared clonotypes between healthy human individuals. Profiled with immunoSEQ multiplex PCR; TCRdb holds only in-frame clones, not every one. The sample includes about 980,000 clones, around 80% of them seen just once. What was sequenced was memory CD4+ T cells sorted from blood. The source is a man aged 18 to 29 in good health. CDR3s include the opening cysteine and the closing phenylalanine or tryptophan. Each record gives: V gene, clone size, CDR3 length, D gene, J gene, CDR3 DNA, CDR3 protein. The D gene is left open where the match is weak. For some rows the clone size is stated as once, few or many, or as a class when expanded; others skip it.

>TRBV7-2|-|16|-|TRBJ2-3
TGTGCCAGCAGCTTAGGTCTCGGCGGGTGGACAGATACGCAGTATTTT
CASSLGLGGWTDTQYF
>TRBV5-1|few|18|-|TRBJ2-6
TGCGCCAGCAGCACAACGACAGGACCTCCCTCTGGGGCCAACGTCCTGACTTTC
CASSTTTGPPSGANVLTF
>TRBV27|-|18|TRBD2|TRBJ2-7
TGTGCCAGCAGTCCTCACGGGACTAGCGGACTGAGCTCCTACGAGCAGTACTTC
CASSPHGTSGLSSYEQYF
>TRBV19|-|14|-|TRBJ1-1
TGTGCCAGTAGTATAGGGCCGGGAAACACTGAAGCTTTCTTT
CASSIGPGNTEAFF
>TRBV5-1|-|14|-|TRBJ2-5
TGCGCCAGCAGCCCCGGGATTCTAAAAGAGACCCAGTACTTC
CASSPGILKETQYF
>TRBV4-3|many|15|-|TRBJ2-1
TGCGCCAGCAGCCAAGATTGGGCGGCTTACAATGAGCAGTTCTTC
CASSQDWAAYNEQFF
>TRBV5-6|-|14|-|TRBJ1-1
TGTGCCAGCAGCTTGGGCGGGGGTAGGACTGAAGCTTTCTTT
CASSLGGGRTEAFF
>TRBV2|-|16|-|TRBJ1-2
TGTGCCAGCAGTTCTCCGGGGCGTCAAGCTAACTATGGCTACACCTTC
CASSSPGRQANYGYTF
>TRBV6-5|-|15|TRBD2|TRBJ2-7
TGTGCCAGCAGCTCCGGGACTAGCGGGAGGTACGAGCAGTACTTC
CASSSGTSGRYEQYF
>TRBV7-2|-|16|TRBD1|TRBJ2-7
TGTGCCAGCAGCTTAGGTTTGGGGACAGGGTCCTACGAGCAGTACTTC
CASSLGLGTGSYEQYF
>TRBV11-2|-|13|-|TRBJ2-1
TGTGCCAGCAGCTTAGACCGAAACAATGAGCAGTTCTTC
CASSLDRNNEQFF
>TRBV6-1|-|14|-|TRBJ1-5
TGTGCCAGCACAGGGGCGATTAGCAATCAGCCCCAGCATTTT
CASTGAISNQPQHF
>TRBV6-5|once|13|TRBD1|TRBJ2-7
TGTGCCAGCAGTCCCGGGACAGCCTACGAGCAGTACTTC
CASSPGTAYEQYF
>TRBV27|-|13|-|TRBJ1-1
TGTGCCACCACCCCGGGGGGGCGAGGTGAAGCTTTCTTT
CATTPGGRGEAFF
>TRBV5-4|-|13|TRBD1|TRBJ1-1
TGTGCCAGCAGTTCGGACAGGGCCACTGAAGCTTTCTTT
CASSSDRATEAFF
>TRBV10-2|few|14|TRBD2|TRBJ2-1
TGCGCCAGCAGAAGACTAGCGGGCTACAATGAGCAGTTCTTC
CASRRLAGYNEQFF
>TRBV28|-|13|TRBD1|TRBJ2-7
TGTGCCAGCATCGGACAGGGGCGCTACGAGCAGTACTTC
CASIGQGRYEQYF
>TRBV6-1|-|15|TRBD1|TRBJ1-4
TGTGCCAGCAGTCTCCGGACAGGGGACAGTGAAAAACTGTTTTTT
CASSLRTGDSEKLFF
>TRBV15|-|15|-|TRBJ2-5
TGTGCCACCAGCAGAGATCAAAGGATCGGAGAGACCCAGTACTTC
CATSRDQRIGETQYF
>TRBV2|-|12|-|TRBJ2-2
TGTGCCAGCACCATATACACCGGGGAGCTGTTTTTT
CASTIYTGELFF
>TRBV28|-|14|-|TRBJ2-2
TGTGCCAGCAGTTTGGGGGCGGGCACCGGGGAGCTGTTTTTT
CASSLGAGTGELFF
>TRBV4-3|-|16|-|TRBJ1-4
TGCGCCAGCAGCCCGGGTCATGGGTACGGGAGTGAAAAACTGTTTTTT
CASSPGHGYGSEKLFF
>TRBV5-4|-|15|TRBD2|TRBJ2-6
TGTGCCAGCAGCCACGAACCGGGAGGGACCAACGTCCTGACTTTC
CASSHEPGGTNVLTF
>TRBV9|-|16|TRBD1|TRBJ2-2
TGTGCCAGCAGCGTAAACCCGGGACAGGGAACCGGGGAGCTGTTTTTT
CASSVNPGQGTGELFF
>TRBV21-1|once|14|-|TRBJ2-3
TGTGCCAGCCTGAGAAGGTTGAGCACAGATACGCAGTATTTT
CASLRRLSTDTQYF
>TRBV6-1|-|11|-|TRBJ1-1
TGTGCCAGCAGTTTCTACACTGAAGCTTTCTTT
CASSFYTEAFF
>TRBV18|-|16|TRBD1|TRBJ1-5
TGTGCCAGCTCACCCGAGGGACAGGCGGGGAATCAGCCCCAGCATTTT
CASSPEGQAGNQPQHF
>TRBV5-6|-|16|-|TRBJ2-6
TGTGCCAGCAGCCCTCAAGGTGGGGTCGGGGCCAACGTCCTGACTTTC
CASSPQGGVGANVLTF
>TRBV2|-|15|-|TRBJ1-6
TGTGCCAGCAGGGGCGCAGGGGCAGATAATTCACCCCTCCACTTT
CASRGAGADNSPLHF
>TRBV4-2|-|18|-|TRBJ1-3
TGTGCCAGCAGCCAAGAGAGGGTTATAGACAGGCCTGGAAACACCATATATTTT
CASSQERVIDRPGNTIYF
>TRBV6-6|-|13|-|TRBJ2-5
TGTGCCAGCAAACCGGGGGCAGGAGAGACCCAGTACTTC
CASKPGAGETQYF
>TRBV19|-|15|-|TRBJ2-3
TGTGCCAGTAGTATAGGTAGCTCAGCCACAGATACGCAGTATTTT
CASSIGSSATDTQYF